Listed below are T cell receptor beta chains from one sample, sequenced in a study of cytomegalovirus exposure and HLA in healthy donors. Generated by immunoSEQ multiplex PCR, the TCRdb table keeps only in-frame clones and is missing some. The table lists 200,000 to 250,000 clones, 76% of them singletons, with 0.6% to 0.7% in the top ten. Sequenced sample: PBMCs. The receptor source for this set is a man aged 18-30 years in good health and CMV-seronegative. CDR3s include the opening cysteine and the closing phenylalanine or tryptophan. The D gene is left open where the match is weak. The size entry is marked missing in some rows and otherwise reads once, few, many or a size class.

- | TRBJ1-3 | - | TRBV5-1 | TGCGCCAGCAGCTTAAGCCCGACAGGCTCTGGAAACACCATATATTTT | CASSLSPTGSGNTIYF
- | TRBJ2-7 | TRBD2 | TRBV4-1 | TGCGCCAGCAGCCAGGGTAGGGCTAGCGGCTCCTACGAGCAGTACTTC | CASSQGRASGSYEQYF
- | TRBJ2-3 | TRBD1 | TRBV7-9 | TGTGCCAGCAACTCAGACAGGGGTGGAGATACGCAGTATTTT | CASNSDRGGDTQYF
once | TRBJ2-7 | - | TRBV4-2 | TGTGCCAGCAGCCAAGGATTAGACGAGCAGTACTTC | CASSQGLDEQYF
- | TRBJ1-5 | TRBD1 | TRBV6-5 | TGTGCCAGCAGGAACAGGGGGAATCAGCCCCAGCATTTT | CASRNRGNQPQHF
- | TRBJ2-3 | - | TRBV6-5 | TGTGCCAGCAGTTACGAGGCGGCGAGTACGCAGTATTTT | CASSYEAASTQYF
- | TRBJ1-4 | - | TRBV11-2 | TGTGCCAGCAGACCCCGAGTTACAACTAATGAAAAACTGTTTTTT | CASRPRVTTNEKLFF
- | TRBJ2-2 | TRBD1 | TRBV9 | TGTGCCAGCAGCCCCGGACAGGGGGGCACCGGGGAGCTGTTTTTT | CASSPGQGGTGELFF
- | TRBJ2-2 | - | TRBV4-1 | TGCGCCAGCAGCCATATCGGGGAGCTGTTTTTT | CASSHIGELFF
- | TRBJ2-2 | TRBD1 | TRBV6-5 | TGTGCCAGCAGTGGCACAGGGGCCGGGGAGCTGTTTTTT | CASSGTGAGELFF
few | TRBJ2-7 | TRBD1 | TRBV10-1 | TGCGCCAGCAGCGTACCGGGACAGGGGCCCTACGAGCAGTACTTC | CASSVPGQGPYEQYF
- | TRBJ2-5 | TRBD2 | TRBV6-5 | TGTGCCAGCAGTTACTCGGGACTAGAGGACGAGACCCAGTACTTC | CASSYSGLEDETQYF
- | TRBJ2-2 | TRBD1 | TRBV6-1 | TGTGCCAGCAGACTGCAGGGGGTATCGGCCGGGGAGCTGTTTTTT | CASRLQGVSAGELFF
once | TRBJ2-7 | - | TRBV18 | TGTGCCAGCTCAGACAGCTCCTACGAGCAGTACTTC | CASSDSSYEQYF
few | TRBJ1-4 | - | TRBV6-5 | TGTGCCAGCCGGGGGGATGAAAAACTGTTTTTT | CASRGDEKLFF
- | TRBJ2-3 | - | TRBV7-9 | TGTGCCAGCAGCTGGGTGGGCGGCACAGATACGCAGTATTTT | CASSWVGGTDTQYF
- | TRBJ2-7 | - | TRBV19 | TGTGCCAGTAGCCCCCTCCAGGGGAACCCCTACGAGCAGTACTTC | CASSPLQGNPYEQYF
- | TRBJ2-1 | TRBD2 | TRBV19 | TGTGCCAGTAGTCCCCGGACTAGCGGGAGCTCCTACAATGAGCAGTTCTTC | CASSPRTSGSSYNEQFF
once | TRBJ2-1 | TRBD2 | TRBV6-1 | TGTGCCAGCAGTGAAGCTAGGACTAGCGGACCCTCCTACAATGAGCAGTTCTTC | CASSEARTSGPSYNEQFF
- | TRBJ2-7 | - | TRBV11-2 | TGTGCCAGCAGCTTAACTCCGGAACAGGGTTCCTACGAGCAGTACTTC | CASSLTPEQGSYEQYF
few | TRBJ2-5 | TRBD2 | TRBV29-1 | TGCAGCGTACAAACTAGCGGCCCGTATGGAGAGACCCAGTACTTC | CSVQTSGPYGETQYF
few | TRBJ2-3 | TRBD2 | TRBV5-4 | TGTGCCAGCAGTCGTCGACTAGCGGGGCCTACCACAGATACGCAGTATTTT | CASSRRLAGPTTDTQYF
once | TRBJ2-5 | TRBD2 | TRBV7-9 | TGTGCCAGCAGCTTAGGGGGAGGGGTACAAGAGACCCAGTACTTC | CASSLGGGVQETQYF
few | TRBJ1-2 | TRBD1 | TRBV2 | TGTGCCAGCAAACCCGGGACAGGGGGCTTTTATGGCTACACCTTC | CASKPGTGGFYGYTF
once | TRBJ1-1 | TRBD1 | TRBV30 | TGTGCCTGGAGCCTATTAGGGGGACAGGGAATGAACACTGAAGCTTTCTTT | CAWSLLGGQGMNTEAFF
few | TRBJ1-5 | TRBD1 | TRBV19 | TGTGCCAGTAGTATACAACAGGGGGTCCCCCGTTATAGCAATCAGCCCCAGCATTTT | CASSIQQGVPRYSNQPQHF
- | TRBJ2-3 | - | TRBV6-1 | TGTGCCAGCATGGTGGGGGGAAACACAGATACGCAGTATTTT | CASMVGGNTDTQYF
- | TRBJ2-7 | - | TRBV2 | TGTGCCAGCAGTCGGTTCCCCTACGAGCAGTACTTC | CASSRFPYEQYF
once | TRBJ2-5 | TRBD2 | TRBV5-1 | TGCGCCAGCTCGACTAGCGGGAGGCCGGGGGAGACCCAGTACTTC | CASSTSGRPGETQYF
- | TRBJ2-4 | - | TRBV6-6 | TGTGCCAGCACCGCCGGGGGGCTCAAAAACATTCAGTACTTC | CASTAGGLKNIQYF
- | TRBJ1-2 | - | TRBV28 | TGTGCCAGCAGTTTAGAGGGTCGTAGGAACTATGGCTACACCTTC | CASSLEGRRNYGYTF
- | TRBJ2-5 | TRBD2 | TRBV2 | TGTGCCAGCAGTGAGGGACTAGCGGGAGAGACCCAGTACTTC | CASSEGLAGETQYF
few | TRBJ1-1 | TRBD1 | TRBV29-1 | TGCAGCGGGACAGGGGGAACAACTGAAGCTTTCTTT | CSGTGGTTEAFF
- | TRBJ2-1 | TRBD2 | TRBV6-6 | TGTGCCAGCAGACCCGGACTAGCGGGAGGGTCGAATGAGCAGTTCTTC | CASRPGLAGGSNEQFF
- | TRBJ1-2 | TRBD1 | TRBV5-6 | TGTGCCAGCAGCCCGGGGACAGATAATGGCTACACCTTC | CASSPGTDNGYTF
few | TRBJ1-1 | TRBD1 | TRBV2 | TGTGCCAGCAAATCCGCCAGGGGGACTGAAGCTTTCTTT | CASKSARGTEAFF
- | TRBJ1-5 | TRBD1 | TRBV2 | TGTGCCAGCAGCGATACAGGGGGCAACCAGCCCCAGCATTTT | CASSDTGGNQPQHF
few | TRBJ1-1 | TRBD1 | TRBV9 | TGTGCCAGCAGCGTTCGCCGGGACAGGGAAAACACTGAAGCTTTCTTT | CASSVRRDRENTEAFF
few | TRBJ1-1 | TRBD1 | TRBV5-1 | TGCGCCAGCAGCTTGGAACAGGGGGCGAGGGGAACTGAAGCTTTCTTT | CASSLEQGARGTEAFF
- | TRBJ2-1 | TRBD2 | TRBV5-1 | TGCGCCAGCAGCGGAGCCGGGACTAGCGGATACAATGAGCAGTTCTTC | CASSGAGTSGYNEQFF
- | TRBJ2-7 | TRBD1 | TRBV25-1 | TGTGCCAGCAGTGCCCAAGGAGGGACAGGGGGCTACGAGCAGTACTTC | CASSAQGGTGGYEQYF
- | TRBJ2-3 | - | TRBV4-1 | TGCGCCAGCAGCCAGCGGGGACAGCCTAGCACAGATACGCAGTATTTT | CASSQRGQPSTDTQYF
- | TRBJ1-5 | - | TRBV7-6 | TGTGCCAGCAGCTTAATTGCGGACAGAAACCTCCTAAATCAGCCCCAGCATTTT | CASSLIADRNLLNQPQHF
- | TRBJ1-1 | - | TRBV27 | TGTGCCAGCAGTTTATTCGCACGGAGTGAAGCTTTCTTT | CASSLFARSEAFF
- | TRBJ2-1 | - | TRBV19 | TGTGCCAGTAGGGGGGGTTGGACGGAGATGAATGAGCAGTTCTTC | CASRGGWTEMNEQFF
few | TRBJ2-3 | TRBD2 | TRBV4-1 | TGCGCCAGCAGCCAAGGAGGACTAGCAACGACAGATACGCAGTATTTT | CASSQGGLATTDTQYF
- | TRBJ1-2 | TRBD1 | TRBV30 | TGTGCCTGGGGACAGGGAAACTATGGCTACACCTTC | CAWGQGNYGYTF
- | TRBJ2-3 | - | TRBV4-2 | TGTGCCAGCAGCCAAAAAGTTCAGGGGCGGACAGATACGCAGTATTTT | CASSQKVQGRTDTQYF
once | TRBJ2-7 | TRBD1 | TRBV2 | TGTGCCAGCAGTGAACCTGAGACAGGGGGCTCCTACGAGCAGTACTTC | CASSEPETGGSYEQYF
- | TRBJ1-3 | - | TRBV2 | TGTGCCAGCAATCCACAGGGCTCTGGAAACACCATATATTTT | CASNPQGSGNTIYF
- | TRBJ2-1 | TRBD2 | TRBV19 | TGTGCCAGTAGTATCGGACTAGCGGGAGGCCATGAGCAGTTCTTC | CASSIGLAGGHEQFF
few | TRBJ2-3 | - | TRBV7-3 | TGTGCCAGCAGCTCAAAGACAGGCACAGATACGCAGTATTTT | CASSSKTGTDTQYF
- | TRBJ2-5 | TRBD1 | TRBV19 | TGTGCCAGTAGGAGACAGGGGGAAGAGACCCAGTACTTC | CASRRQGEETQYF
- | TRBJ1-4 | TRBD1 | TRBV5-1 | TGCGCCAGCAGCGTACAAGCCGGGACAGGTAGTGCAACTAATGAAAAACTGTTTTTT | CASSVQAGTGSATNEKLFF
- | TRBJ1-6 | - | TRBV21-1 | TGTGCCAGCAGCCCGCCCGGAGGCAGGGGTTATTCACCCCTCCACTTT | CASSPPGGRGYSPLHF
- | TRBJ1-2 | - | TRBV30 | TGTGCCTGGAGTGTACCCGACAAAGTCTATGGCTACACCTTC | CAWSVPDKVYGYTF
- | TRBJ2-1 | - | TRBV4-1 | TGCGCCAGCAGCCAAGAAAACGACAGGTGGAAGTTCTTC | CASSQENDRWKFF